Below, 12 T cell receptor beta chains from the same sample are listed, as sequenced in a study of vaccination and CD4 T cells after COVID-19 (dated by TCRdb to 2022 to 2024). No antigen has been assigned to these receptors. Library preparation used PCR. The sample was run on an Illumina iSeq 100. TCR sequencing of DNA from cultured CD4+ T cells used the Oncomine TCR Beta short-read assay at the Johns Hopkins FTIC core. The public reads were quality trimmed at Q25 with fastp and then assembled into clones with MiXCR by TCRdb, keeping productive beta chains. Rows merge per CDR3 protein into single entries with the most common DNA and genes. The sample table records approximately 8,100 distinct CDR3 sequences; 57% of these occur just once. The top ten hold over 20% of the sample. The sample's treatment or condition, from its label and the paper: approximately 11-day PBMC culture with coronavirus spike peptide pools or control peptides (ViraFEST assay).

Sequenced sample: CD4+ T cells from blood, cultured in vitro. These TCRs come from a human donor who had recovered from COVID-19.

In DNA form, the CDR3 reads TGTGCCAGTAGCCTGGGACAGGGGGCTGGGTCTGGCTACACCTTC. It yields the protein CASSLGQGAGSGYTF. The rearrangement uses TRBV19 and TRBJ1-2; TRBD1 aligns across 12 bases. The CDR3 sequence is 15 residues long. V shed 6 bases and J 7 bases; nucleotides not matched to a gene: 9. Germline CDR1 and CDR2: LNHDA and SQIVND (reference sequence).

This clonotype was seen a few times. The chain couples TRBV20-1 to TRBJ1-1; the D is unclear. CDR1 and CDR2 (germline): DFQATT, SNEGSKA (reference sequence). V was shortened by 6 bases and J by 4 bases, with 21 bases between the two germline ends. The CDR3 sequence is 15 residues long. The CDR3 DNA reads as TGCAGTGCCACTAGGCCCTCGGCGCTGCGCACTGAAGCTTTCTTT. Its translation is CSATRPSALRTEAFF.

The chain has TRBV6-2 or TRBV6-3 and TRBJ1-5, with 10 bases lining up with TRBD1. This CDR3 spans 17 amino acids. Germline CDR1 reads MNHEY; CDR2 reads SVGEGT. The ends lost 5 bases at V and 7 bases at J; junction bases unmatched: 14. The CDR3: CASSAVRDRGFGQPQHF. CDR3 coding DNA: TGTGCCAGCAGTGCTGTCCGGGACAGGGGATTTGGGCAGCCCCAGCATTTT.

A remark on this clonotype: Here the CDR3 omits its conserved ending phenylalanine or tryptophan, so a read error is the likely source. The CDR3 DNA is TGTGCCAGCAGCCCGTCAACTAACTATGGCTACACCTCC. Amino acid sequence: CASSPSTNYGYTS. This chain joins TRBV7-6 and TRBJ1-2, with D unresolved. The CDR3 runs 13 residues. Germline V CDR1 and CDR2: SGHVS, FNYEAQ. Between the trimmed V and J ends, which lost 5 bases and 0 bases, there was a span of 7 bases.

The chain recombines TRBV30 with TRBJ1-1; no clear D gene. In germline, CDR1 is GTSNPN, CDR2 SVGIG (reference sequence). V shed 5 bases and J shed 0 bases, with 16 bases lying between them. This CDR3 comprises 15 residues. The DNA of the CDR3 is TGTGCCTGGGGAATACCTGGGGAAATGAACACTGAAGCTTTCTTT. Translated, it gives CAWGIPGEMNTEAFF. Using reference TRBV30 and TRBJ1-1 for the parts outside the CDR3, the full variable domain is SQTIHQWPATLVQPVGSPLSLECTVEGTSNPNLYWYRQAAGRGLQLLFYSVGIGQISSEVPQNLSASRPQDRQFILSSKKLLLSDSGFYLCAWGIPGEMNTEAFFGQGTRLTVV.

The chain couples TRBV20-1 to TRBJ2-5; 10 nucleotides align to TRBD1. Germline V gives CDR1 DFQATT, CDR2 SNEGSKA (reference sequence). The V gene end was trimmed by 0 bases and the J gene end by 10 bases; junction bases not matched to a gene: 11. The CDR3 covers 15 residues. The DNA of the CDR3 is TGCAGTGCTAGAGATAGCGGACAGGGGGGGTTGGTCCAGTACTTC. It is translated as CSARDSGQGGLVQYF.

The chain recombines TRBV20-1 with TRBJ2-7; 12 nucleotides line up with TRBD2. CDR3 length: 15 residues. Per germline, CDR1 DFQATT and CDR2 SNEGSKA (reference sequence). Losses at the gene ends were 1 base for V and 2 bases for J; bases not matched to a gene: 3. The CDR3 sequence: CSARATSGGAYEQYF. For the CDR3, the DNA is TGCAGTGCTAGAGCGACTAGCGGGGGTGCCTACGAGCAGTACTTC.

J is TRBJ2-2 and V is TRBV7-3, with 8 bases matching TRBD2. Germline CDR1 is SGHTA and CDR2 is FQGTGA. This CDR3 is built from 16 residues. J was trimmed by 1 base and V by 2 bases; bases with no gene match: 3. The CDR3 region is CASSLRSGRNTGELFF. CDR3 nucleotide sequence: TGTGCCAGCAGCTTACGGAGCGGGAGGAACACCGGGGAGCTGTTTTTT.

This clonotype turned up a few times. V gene TRBV2 combines with J gene TRBJ1-1, with 9 bases aligning to TRBD1. Germline CDR1 is SNHLY and CDR2 is FYNNEI. V lost 7 bases and J lost 10; bases outside the gene matches: 4. The CDR3 length is 11 residues. CDR3 DNA: TGTGCCAGCAAGGACAGGGGTGCAGCTTTCTTT. It encodes CASKDRGAAFF.

The chain uses TRBV20-1 and TRBJ2-1, with 14 bases lining up with TRBD2. Looked up from germline, CDR1 is DFQATT and CDR2 is SNEGSKA (reference sequence). The CDR3 spans 19 residues. The trim removed 6 bases at V and 4 bases at J, leaving 17 bases unmatched. For the CDR3, the DNA is TGCAGTGCATCACGTCCGGGACTAGCGGGAGATGGGCTATACAATGAGCAGTTCTTC. It translates to CSASRPGLAGDGLYNEQFF.

The CDR3, as DNA: TGTGCCAGCAGCTCTGACCCATTGGGGGAGACCCAGTACTTC. It translates to CASSSDPLGETQYF. The chain is built from TRBV7-6 and TRBJ2-5; D not resolved. Germline CDR1 SGHVS, CDR2 FNYEAQ. The CDR3 totals 14 residues. Trimming left V 4 bases short and J 5 bases short, with 14 bases between.

The V and J genes are TRBV7-2 and TRBJ1-5; D uncertain. The CDR3 has 15 amino acids. CDR1 SGHTA and CDR2 FQGNSA come from the germline V gene. V was pared by 2 bases and J by 0 bases, with 8 bases between. The CDR3 nucleotides read TGTGCCAGCAGCTTATACGCGTCTAGCAATCAGCCCCAGCATTTT. Residues: CASSLYASSNQPQHF.